Following are 32 T cell receptor beta chains from one sample sequenced in a study of shared clonotypes between healthy human individuals. Measured with immunoSEQ multiplex PCR; TCRdb has only the in-frame clones, and not every one. The top ten hold around 1.5% of the sample, which has some 1 million clones, about 80% seen once. The specimen sequenced was memory CD4+ T cells sorted from blood. The subset here: CD45RA-negative fraction. The source is a man aged 18 to 29 in good health.

The V gene is TRBV2, the J gene TRBJ2-1, with D hard to call. The germline V gene has CDR1 SNHLY and CDR2 FYNNEI. V lost 4 bases to trimming and J lost 3 bases, with 7 bases between them. The CDR3 totals 13 residues. The CDR3 sequence: CASSALGYNEQFF. In nucleotides, the CDR3 is TGTGCCAGCAGTGCACTGGGCTACAATGAGCAGTTCTTC.

Here the CDR3 reads CASSRPGTGINEQFF. The CDR3 nucleotides read TGTGCCAGCAGCCGCCCCGGGACAGGGATCAATGAGCAGTTCTTC. J is TRBJ2-1 and V is TRBV14; 9 bases align to TRBD1. Germline lookup yields CDR1 SGHDN and CDR2 FVKESK. V was clipped by 4 bases and J by 6 bases; unmatched bases: 7. This CDR3 comprises 15 residues.

The chain combines TRBV19 with TRBJ2-7; the D gene is possibly TRBD2 (6 bases). CDR1 and CDR2 (germline): LNHDA, SQIVND (reference sequence). With 0 bases removed from V and 6 bases from J, the gap between germline ends came to 12 bases. There are 14 residues in the CDR3. The CDR3 is CASSIDRGSGEQYF. CDR3 DNA sequence: TGTGCCAGTAGTATAGATCGGGGGTCTGGCGAGCAGTACTTC.

The rearrangement joins TRBV2 to TRBJ1-6; possibly TRBD1 for D (5 bases). Germline V CDR1 and CDR2: SNHLY, FYNNEI. The CDR3 totals 14 residues. V was trimmed by 6 bases and J by 14 bases, leaving 20 bases between them. The CDR3 here is CASRDSARVVTLHF. The CDR3 DNA follows: TGTGCCAGCAGAGACAGCGCCCGCGTTGTAACCCTCCACTTT.

This clone was detected once. The gene calls are TRBV29-1 and TRBJ2-3; tentatively, D is TRBD2 (5 bases). In germline, CDR1 is SQVTM, CDR2 ANQGSEA. This CDR3 has 14 residues. Trimming took off 7 bases at V and 1 base at J, with 15 bases between the two ends. The CDR3 is CSGRREEGTDTQYF. Written as DNA, the CDR3 is TGCAGCGGGAGGCGAGAGGAGGGCACAGATACGCAGTATTTT.

This clone was detected a few times. The chain combines TRBV2 with TRBJ2-7, with 7 bases that match TRBD1. Germline loops: CDR1 SNHLY, CDR2 FYNNEI. The CDR3 is 13 residues long. V lost 4 bases to trimming and J lost 5 bases; unmatched junction nucleotides: 5. This CDR3 reads CASSADRLDEQYF. DNA of the CDR3: TGTGCCAGCAGTGCGGACAGGTTGGACGAGCAGTACTTC.

The V gene is TRBV10-3, the J gene TRBJ2-2; D is undetermined. The germline V gene has CDR1 ENHRY and CDR2 SYGVKD. V lost 3 bases and J lost 6, with 17 bases in between. This CDR3 is 16 amino acids long. CDR3 amino acids: CAISDVSAHGPGELFF. The CDR3 region has the DNA TGTGCCATCAGTGACGTTTCGGCTCATGGGCCCGGGGAGCTGTTTTTT.

The chain has TRBV6-5 and TRBJ2-3, with D possibly matching TRBD1 (6 bases). The CDR3 sequence is 15 residues long. Germline V gene lookup returns CDR1 MNHEY and CDR2 SVGAGI. V lost 2 bases to trimming and J lost 3 bases, with 12 bases between them. CDR3 nucleotides: TGTGCCAGCAGTTACGCAGGGGTTCGGACAGATACGCAGTATTTT. Its translation: CASSYAGVRTDTQYF.

The V and J genes are TRBV10-1 and TRBJ2-6; D is unresolved. The ends were cut back, 4 bases at V and 5 bases at J, with 18 bases in the middle. There are 17 residues in the CDR3. Germline V gene data show CDR1 as WNHNN and CDR2 as SYGVQD (reference sequence). The CDR3 nucleotides read TGCGCCAGCAGTGGAACACACGCACAAAGTCGGGCCAACGTCCTGACTTTC. This sequence encodes CASSGTHAQSRANVLTF.

J is TRBJ1-1 and V is TRBV6-5, with no clear D. Trimming cost V 6 bases and J 4 bases, with 15 bases left between them. This CDR3 is 14 amino acids long. Germline CDR1 is MNHEY and CDR2 is SVGAGI. The CDR3 region is CASSKGGVSTEAFF. In nucleotides, the CDR3 is TGTGCCAGCAGCAAGGGTGGAGTAAGCACTGAAGCTTTCTTT.

The chain joins TRBV4-3 to TRBJ2-7; TRBD1 matches at 7 bases. The CDR3 spans 14 residues. CDR1 is LGHNA, CDR2 YSLEER, per germline. Losses at the gene ends were 0 bases for V and 6 bases for J; bases not matched to a gene: 5. The CDR3 DNA is TGCGCCAGCAGCCAAGAACCAGGGGGATCCGAGCAGTACTTC. This gives the protein CASSQEPGGSEQYF.

The CDR3 DNA reads as TGCGCCAGCAGCCCGGGACAGAAGTACAATCAGCCCCAGCATTTT. This translates into CASSPGQKYNQPQHF. The V gene is TRBV4-1, the J gene TRBJ1-5; 7 bases match TRBD1. The CDR3 length is 15 residues. Germline V CDR1 and CDR2: MGHRA, YSYEKL. V dropped 4 bases and J dropped 3; count of bases not matched to a gene: 6.

The CDR3 nucleotides read TGTGCCAGCAGTGACTGGGGAAATCGATATAATTCACCCCTCCACTTT. Translated: CASSDWGNRYNSPLHF. The genes are TRBV25-1 and TRBJ1-6; D unclear. This CDR3 is 16 amino acids long. Deletions cut 3 bases from V and 4 bases from J, with 13 bases between. The germline gives CDR1 MGHDK, CDR2 SYGVNS.

The genes are TRBV9 and TRBJ2-1, with a tentative D call TRBD1 (5 bases). Germline loops: CDR1 SGDLS, CDR2 YYNGEE. V lost 0 bases and J lost 2, with 9 bases in between. The CDR3 consists of 15 residues. The CDR3, as DNA: TGTGCCAGCAGCGTAGAGGGGATTACCTACAATGAGCAGTTCTTC. This gives the protein CASSVEGITYNEQFF.

This chain uses TRBV7-2 with TRBJ1-3; no reliable D call. The CDR3 contains 16 residues. Per the germline V gene, CDR1 is SGHTA and CDR2 is FQGNSA. The germline V and J ends were trimmed by 5 bases and 0 bases, with 14 bases remaining between them. This CDR3 is CASSGSPVVSGNTIYF. The CDR3, as DNA: TGTGCCAGCAGCGGATCCCCAGTGGTCTCTGGAAACACCATATATTTT.

The rearrangement links TRBV25-1 to TRBJ2-7; weak D call: TRBD1 (6 bases). Trimming took off 8 bases at V and 6 bases at J, with 20 bases between the two ends. This CDR3 contains 14 residues. CDR1 and CDR2 from the germline V gene are MGHDK and SYGVNS. CDR3 in amino acids: CASGTGWGLSEQYF. The CDR3 region has the DNA TGTGCCAGCGGAACAGGGTGGGGCTTAAGCGAGCAGTACTTC.

This clone was recorded only once. Being one base from a much bigger clone, this may be a read error. J is TRBJ2-7 and V is TRBV5-8; D gene unclear. The CDR3 sequence is 12 residues long. CDR1 and CDR2 (germline): SGHTS, YDEGEE. The ends were cut back, 1 base at V and 2 bases at J, with 4 bases in the middle. CDR3 amino acids: CASSLTPYEQYF. The CDR3 DNA follows: TGTGCCAGCAGCTTGACCCCCTACGAGCAGTACTTC.

This clone was seen a handful of times. The chain combines TRBV5-1 with TRBJ2-7; 9 bases are a match to TRBD2. V lost 0 bases and J lost 4; bases outside the gene matches: 8. CDR3 length: 16 amino acids. Germline CDR1 is SGHRS and CDR2 is YFSETQ. Here the CDR3 DNA reads TGCGCCAGCAGCTTGGCCACAGCGGGAGGCAAATACGAGCAGTACTTC. Residues: CASSLATAGGKYEQYF.

CDR3 in amino acids: CASSQEGGRSPLHF. The DNA of the CDR3 is TGTGCCAGCAGCCAAGAAGGGGGCCGATCACCCCTCCACTTT. The chain recombines TRBV4-2 with TRBJ1-6, with 7 bases fitting TRBD1. V dropped 0 bases and J dropped 10; count of bases not matched to a gene: 3. This CDR3 has 14 residues. Germline assignment: CDR1 LGHNA and CDR2 YNFKEQ.

The V gene is TRBV29-1, the J gene TRBJ1-1; D remains ambiguous. This CDR3 has 12 residues. The V end was cut by 6 bases, the J end by 1 base, with 9 bases between. Germline V gives CDR1 SQVTM, CDR2 ANQGSEA. CDR3 sequence reads: CSVPWTNTEAFF. DNA of the CDR3: TGCAGCGTACCCTGGACGAACACTGAAGCTTTCTTT.

V usage is TRBV7-8 and J usage is TRBJ1-4; D perhaps matches TRBD1 (6 bases). The V gene lost 1 base and the J gene lost 0 bases, with 6 bases spanning the gap. CDR3 length: 15 residues. The germline V gene encodes CDR1 SGHVS and CDR2 FQNEAQ. CDR3 region: CASSLEGATNEKLFF. The CDR3, as DNA: TGTGCCAGCAGCTTAGAGGGGGCAACTAATGAAAAACTGTTTTTT.

This clone was counted once. The chain recombines TRBV6-1 with TRBJ2-2; perhaps TRBD2 as D (6 bases). Germline V gene data show CDR1 as MNHNS and CDR2 as SASEGT. The V and J ends lost 3 bases and 1 base respectively, with 15 bases between them. The CDR3 loop spans 17 amino acids. The CDR3 protein is CASSEVVGGGNTGELFF. The CDR3 coding sequence is TGTGCCAGCAGTGAGGTAGTCGGGGGAGGGAACACCGGGGAGCTGTTTTTT.

The chain couples TRBV27 to TRBJ2-7; possibly TRBD2 for D (6 bases). Deletions cut 7 bases from V and 4 bases from J, with 17 bases between. The germline CDR1 and CDR2 sequences are MNHEY and SMNVEV (reference sequence). This CDR3 spans 14 amino acids. The CDR3 loop reads CASTGTPGSYEQYF. Written as DNA, the CDR3 is TGTGCCAGCACCGGGACTCCCGGTTCTTACGAGCAGTACTTC.

This chain joins TRBV15 and TRBJ2-1, with 9 bases aligning to TRBD1. Losses at the gene ends were 2 bases for V and 4 bases for J; bases not matched to a gene: 3. CDR1 and CDR2 from the germline V gene are LNHNV and YYDKDF (reference sequence). The CDR3 length is 15 residues. The DNA for the CDR3 is TGTGCCACCAGCAGACCGGGACAGGGTTACAATGAGCAGTTCTTC. Translated: CATSRPGQGYNEQFF.

V gene TRBV29-1 combines with J gene TRBJ1-1; tentatively, D is TRBD1 (5 bases). The CDR3 length is 13 residues. The ends were cut back, 4 bases at V and 1 base at J, with 10 bases in the middle. Germline lookup yields CDR1 SQVTM and CDR2 ANQGSEA. The CDR3 DNA sequence: TGCAGCGTTGCTGGACATACGAACACTGAAGCTTTCTTT. It translates to CSVAGHTNTEAFF.

The chain couples TRBV5-1 to TRBJ1-6, with D maybe TRBD1 (6 bases). Germline values: CDR1 SGHRS, CDR2 YFSETQ. V was cut by 0 bases and J by 5 bases, with 15 bases left in between. This CDR3 spans 17 amino acids. The chain's CDR3 is CASSLGKSGENNSPLHF. CDR3 bases: TGCGCCAGCAGCTTGGGCAAATCAGGGGAGAATAATTCACCCCTCCACTTT. Full variable domain (outside the CDR3, taken from reference TRBV5-1 and TRBJ1-6): KAGVTQTPRYLIKTRGQQVTLSCSPISGHRSVSWYQQTPGQGLQFLFEYFSETQRNKGNFPGRFSGRQFSNSRSEMNVSTLELGDSALYLCASSLGKSGENNSPLHFGNGTRLTVT.

The chain recombines TRBV6-5 with TRBJ2-7, with D possibly TRBD1 on 6 matching bases. CDR1 and CDR2 from the germline V gene are MNHEY and SVGAGI. V was pared by 2 bases and J by 1 base, with 12 bases between. The CDR3 has 15 amino acids. This CDR3 reads CASSYAWQGSYEQYF. CDR3 bases: TGTGCCAGCAGTTACGCCTGGCAGGGGTCCTACGAGCAGTACTTC.

As for this clone: Only one base separates this from a far larger clonotype, so it likely reflects a read error. This rearrangement joins TRBV5-1 to TRBJ2-2, with D possibly matching TRBD1 (6 bases). This CDR3 region has 15 residues. Trimming left V 4 bases short and J 1 base short, with 11 bases between. Germline V gene data show CDR1 as SGHRS and CDR2 as YFSETQ. The CDR3 DNA sequence: TGCGCCAGCAGCCCCCAGACAGGGAACACCGGGGAGCTGTTTTTT. Its translation: CASSPQTGNTGELFF.

Only a few counts were recorded for this clone. The chain carries TRBV19 and TRBJ1-6; 7 bases align to TRBD1. CDR3 length: 15 residues. In germline, CDR1 is LNHDA, CDR2 SQIVND (reference sequence). V lost 8 bases, J lost 5 bases, and 9 bases stayed unmatched. CDR3 in DNA: TGTGCCAGTGCCACAGGGGACACAGATAATTCACCCCTCCACTTT. Translating it yields CASATGDTDNSPLHF.

This clone was seen a handful of times. The CDR3 bases are TGTGCCAGCAGTCTCCCTGCTGCGGCTTACAATGAGCAGTTCTTC. Translating gives CASSLPAAAYNEQFF. The J gene is TRBJ2-1, the V gene TRBV7-9; D unresolved. The CDR3 spans 15 residues. Germline CDR1 is SEHNR and CDR2 is FQNEAQ (reference sequence). The V and J ends lost 6 bases and 4 bases respectively, with 16 bases between them.

With respect to this clone: Other DNA variants within this sample encode the same CDR3. The V call is TRBV19, the J call TRBJ2-1; unclear D gene. Trimming stripped 3 bases from V and 7 bases from J, with 10 bases between. The CDR3 contains 13 residues. CDR1 is LNHDA, CDR2 SQIVND, per germline (reference sequence). The CDR3 nucleotides read TGTGCCAGTAGTATTCCTCCCTTGAATGAGCAGTTCTTC. Translating gives CASSIPPLNEQFF.

This clone is a singleton in its sample. V is TRBV20-1 and J is TRBJ2-3; unclear D gene. V lost 6 bases and J 5 bases, leaving 9 bases between the germline ends. The CDR3 consists of 11 residues. The germline V gene encodes CDR1 DFQATT and CDR2 SNEGSKA (reference sequence). The CDR3 spells CSAHGQDTQYF. Written as DNA, the CDR3 is TGCAGTGCCCACGGCCAAGATACGCAGTATTTT.